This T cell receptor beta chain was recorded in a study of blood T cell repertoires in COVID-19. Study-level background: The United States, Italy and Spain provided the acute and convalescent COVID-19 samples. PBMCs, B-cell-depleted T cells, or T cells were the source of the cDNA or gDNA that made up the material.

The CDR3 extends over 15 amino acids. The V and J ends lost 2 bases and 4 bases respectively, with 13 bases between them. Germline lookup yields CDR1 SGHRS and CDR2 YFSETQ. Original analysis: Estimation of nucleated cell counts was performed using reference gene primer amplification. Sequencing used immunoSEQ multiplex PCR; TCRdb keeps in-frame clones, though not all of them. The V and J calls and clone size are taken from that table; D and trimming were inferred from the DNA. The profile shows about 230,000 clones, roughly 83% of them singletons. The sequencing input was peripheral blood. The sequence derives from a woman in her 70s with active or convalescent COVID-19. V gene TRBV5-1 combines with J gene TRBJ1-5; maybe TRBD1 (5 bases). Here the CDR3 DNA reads TGCGCCAGCAGCTTCGACGGCAGGGTTAATCAGCCCCAGCATTTT. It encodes CASSFDGRVNQPQHF.